This TCR beta chain was captured by sequencing in a study of blood T cell repertoires in COVID-19. Whole-study context: PBMCs, B-cell-depleted T cells, or T cells were the source of the cDNA or gDNA that made up the material.

This clone was recorded a few times. In the original analysis: Nucleated cell counts were estimated from reference gene primer amplification. Clones were sequenced by immunoSEQ multiplex PCR, and TCRdb holds only the in-frame ones, with some missing. The V and J calls and the clone size are those of that table, but D and trimming were determined from the DNA. The sample lists roughly 320,000 clones, under 90% occurring once. V shed 0 bases, J shed 3 bases, and the junction held 10 bases outside the gene matches. CDR3 length: 17 residues. CDR1 and CDR2 from the germline V gene are SGDLS and YYNGEE. The chain couples TRBV9 to TRBJ1-2; 8 bases agree with TRBD1. The receptor's source is a man aged 25-40 years who had recovered from COVID-19. The sample comprised PBMCs or T cells enriched from blood (not recorded which). CDR3 nucleotides: TGTGCCAGCAGCGTAGAGGCAGGGGGCTTTTCTGACTATGGCTACACCTTC. Translation gives CASSVEAGGFSDYGYTF.